Presented here are 8 T cell receptor beta chains from one specimen sequenced in a study of T-cell reconstitution after alpha-beta-depleted transplantation in children. The TCRbeta library was prepared with unique molecular identifiers. Each CDR3 protein gets one entry after TCRdb re-called the PCR reads with MiXCR. In the table there are more than 450,000 distinct CDR3 sequences, 15% to 20% of which are singletons. The specimen comprised PBMCs from the stem cell graft donor, sampled from the stem cell graft. The receptor source for this set is a human donor who donated a stem cell graft to a child with acute lymphoblastic leukemia.

The rearrangement uses TRBV7-6 and TRBJ1-5; 8 bases fit TRBD1. The CDR3 is made up of 16 amino acids. Trimming cost V 5 bases and J 3 bases; bases outside gene matches: 9. Germline assignment: CDR1 SGHVS and CDR2 FNYEAQ. As DNA, the CDR3 is TGTGCCAGCAGCCTTAGCCCAGGGGGCGTCAATCAGCCCCAGCATTTT. Its protein is CASSLSPGGVNQPQHF.

This chain links TRBV27 with TRBJ2-7; 7 bases map to TRBD2. The CDR3 spans 13 residues. With V trimmed by 5 bases and J by 3 bases, 4 bases remained unmatched. From germline, CDR1 is MNHEY and CDR2 SMNVEV (reference sequence). The chain's CDR3 is CASSLQRGYEQYF. CDR3 nucleotide sequence: TGTGCCAGCAGTCTACAGCGGGGCTACGAGCAGTACTTC.

The chain links TRBV29-1 to TRBJ2-1; 8 bases match TRBD2. V dropped 4 bases and J dropped 1; count of bases not matched to a gene: 9. The CDR3 has 16 residues. The germline V gene encodes CDR1 SQVTM and CDR2 ANQGSEA. The CDR3 bases are TGCAGCGTTGCCCCCACCAGCGGGAGATCCTACAATGAGCAGTTCTTC. Protein sequence: CSVAPTSGRSYNEQFF.

The V gene is TRBV29-1, the J gene TRBJ2-7, with D possibly matching TRBD1 (5 bases). The CDR3 runs 13 residues. CDR1 and CDR2 from the germline V gene are SQVTM and ANQGSEA. V dropped 6 bases and J dropped 2 bases, with 14 bases sitting between them. CDR3 coding DNA: TGCAGCGTAGTACAGGACCCCGCCTACGAGCAGTACTTC. It specifies CSVVQDPAYEQYF.

This chain links TRBV4-2 with TRBJ2-2; 8 nucleotides align to TRBD2. CDR3 size: 14 residues. The V gene end was trimmed by 3 bases and the J gene end by 6 bases; junction bases not matched to a gene: 3. The V gene's germline CDR1 is LGHNA and CDR2 YNFKEQ. The CDR3 DNA is TGTGCCAGCAGCCAGGGACTAGAGGCCGGGGAGCTGTTTTTT. Encoded protein: CASSQGLEAGELFF.

The genes are TRBV11-2 and TRBJ2-2; TRBD2 agrees at 11 bases. The germline CDR1 and CDR2 sequences are SGHAT and FQNNGV. The CDR3 totals 15 residues. V lost 10 bases, J lost 0 bases, and 4 bases stayed unmatched. CDR3 amino acids: CANSGLAANTGELFF. The CDR3 DNA reads as TGTGCCAATTCGGGACTAGCGGCGAACACCGGGGAGCTGTTTTTT.

The gene calls are TRBV5-5 and TRBJ2-7; perhaps TRBD1 as D (5 bases). The CDR3 extends over 14 amino acids. Per germline, CDR1 SGHKS and CDR2 YYEKEE (reference sequence). The germline V and J ends were trimmed by 4 bases and 0 bases, with 11 bases remaining between them. The CDR3, as DNA: TGTGCCAGCAGCGCAGGGTGGGGCTCCTACGAGCAGTACTTC. Translated: CASSAGWGSYEQYF.

The rearrangement links TRBV5-8 to TRBJ1-5; the D gene is possibly TRBD1 (5 bases). There are 14 residues in the CDR3. Trimming cost V 1 base and J 2 bases, with 7 bases left between them. Germline V gene sequence: CDR1 SGHTS, CDR2 YDEGEE. The CDR3 DNA reads as TGTGCCAGCAGCTTGCTACAGGGCAATCAGCCCCAGCATTTT. Protein sequence: CASSLLQGNQPQHF.